This is a list of T cell receptor beta chains from one sample in a study of a mutant IDH1 vaccine in newly diagnosed glioma. Some clones are missing from TCRdb's copy, which holds only in-frame ones; the method was immunoSEQ multiplex PCR. The profile shows about 15,000 clones, 75% to 90% of them singletons. Sequenced material: PBMCs, taken from a glioma patient treated with radiotherapy, temozolomide or both. Every receptor here comes from a woman between 40 and 50 years old with glioma. Some clones in this sample may be carry-over from other donors' samples. Both conserved end residues are part of each CDR3. The order of the fields is clone size, CDR3 length, D gene, J gene, V gene, CDR3 DNA, CDR3 protein. A D gene is named only where the DNA matches it firmly. The listing skips clone size in some rows; elsewhere it reads once, few, many or a size class.

.	13	TRBD1	TRBJ2-7	TRBV6-1	TGTGCCACCAGGGGGACAGATTCCTACGAGCAGTACTTC	CATRGTDSYEQYF
.	13	.	TRBJ2-1	TRBV6-5	TGTGCCAGCAGTTCGCTTACCTACAATGAGCAGTTCTTC	CASSSLTYNEQFF
.	11	.	TRBJ2-7	TRBV20-1	TGCAGTGCCCTTAGCTCCTACGAGCAGTACTTC	CSALSSYEQYF
.	12	.	TRBJ1-2	TRBV5-6	TGTGCCAGCAGCTTGGGTCTTCGAGGCTACACCTTC	CASSLGLRGYTF
.	14	.	TRBJ1-2	TRBV19	TGTGCCAGTAGTAGACAGGCGACTAACTATGGCTACACCTTC	CASSRQATNYGYTF
.	15	TRBD2	TRBJ2-3	TRBV7-2	TGTGCCAGCAGCCCGGGACTAATTCTAACAGATACGCAGTATTTT	CASSPGLILTDTQYF
.	15	.	TRBJ1-5	TRBV28	TGTGCCAGCAGTGCTGGGGGCGCCTCGGGGCAGCCCCAGCATTTT	CASSAGGASGQPQHF
.	14	TRBD1	TRBJ2-2	TRBV5-1	TGCGCCAGCAGCAAAGACAGGGGCATCGGGGAGCTGTTTTTT	CASSKDRGIGELFF
.	14	.	TRBJ1-1	TRBV6-6	TGTGCCAGCAGTTACAGACCCCTGAACACTGAAGCTTTCTTT	CASSYRPLNTEAFF
.	15	.	TRBJ1-1	TRBV4-1	TGCGCCAGCAGCCAAGAGGTCCTGGTGCGAGGAGAAGCTTTCTTT	CASSQEVLVRGEAFF
.	15	.	TRBJ1-1	TRBV7-9	TGTGCCAGCAGCGCACAGGGTTCGAGGAACACTGAAGCTTTCTTT	CASSAQGSRNTEAFF
.	15	TRBD1	TRBJ2-7	TRBV16	TGTGCCAGCAGCCAAAACAGGGGACCGGACTACGAGCAGTACTTC	CASSQNRGPDYEQYF
.	14	TRBD1	TRBJ2-4	TRBV10-1	TGCGCCAGCAGTGAGGACAGGGTAAAAAACATTCAGTACTTC	CASSEDRVKNIQYF
once	14	TRBD1	TRBJ2-5	TRBV27	TGTGCCAGCAGTTTTCAGGGGGCAGGAGAGACCCAGTACTTC	CASSFQGAGETQYF
once	13	.	TRBJ2-2	TRBV6-4	TGTGCCAGCAGTGACGGGGCGGCGGGGGAGCTGTTTTTT	CASSDGAAGELFF
.	14	TRBD2	TRBJ2-3	TRBV29-1	TGCAGCGTTGTTCCCTCGGGGGGGCCTGGCACGCAGTATTTT	CSVVPSGGPGTQYF
.	16	.	TRBJ1-1	TRBV29-1	TGCAGCGTTGAAGATCCGTTTGAGACAGGGAACACTGAAGCTTTCTTT	CSVEDPFETGNTEAFF
.	14	.	TRBJ1-1	TRBV5-6	TGTGCCAGCAGCTTGATGGCAGTGAACACTGAAGCTTTCTTT	CASSLMAVNTEAFF
.	13	.	TRBJ2-7	TRBV27	TGTGCCAGCACTTTCACCCTGACAGGCGAGCAGTACTTC	CASTFTLTGEQYF
.	13	.	TRBJ1-6	TRBV7-2	TGTGCCAGCAGCTCCACAGGAAGCTCACCCCTCCACTTT	CASSSTGSSPLHF
few	13	TRBD1	TRBJ1-2	TRBV28	TGTGCCGCTTTGGCCAGGGGGCTCTATGGCTACACCTTC	CAALARGLYGYTF
.	16	.	TRBJ1-1	TRBV4-1	TGCGCCAGCAGCCAAGAAAGGCGCGGCTTGAACACTGAAGCTTTCTTT	CASSQERRGLNTEAFF
.	13	.	TRBJ2-7	TRBV10-3	TGTGCCATCAGTGAGTTCGGGGACTACGAGCAGTACTTC	CAISEFGDYEQYF
.	13	TRBD1	TRBJ1-1	TRBV30	TGTGCCTGGACGCGAGGGGGCGTAACTGAAGCTTTCTTT	CAWTRGGVTEAFF
once	15	TRBD1	TRBJ2-7	TRBV5-1	TGCGCCAGCAGCCTCCGGACAGGGGGCATCTACGAGCAGTACTTC	CASSLRTGGIYEQYF
.	15	TRBD2	TRBJ2-3	TRBV11-2	TGTGCCAGCAGCTCCGGACTAGGGTGGGCAGATACGCAGTATTTT	CASSSGLGWADTQYF
few	15	TRBD1	TRBJ2-7	TRBV7-7	TGTGCCAGCAGCTTAGCGGACAGGAACCCCTACGAGCAGTACTTC	CASSLADRNPYEQYF